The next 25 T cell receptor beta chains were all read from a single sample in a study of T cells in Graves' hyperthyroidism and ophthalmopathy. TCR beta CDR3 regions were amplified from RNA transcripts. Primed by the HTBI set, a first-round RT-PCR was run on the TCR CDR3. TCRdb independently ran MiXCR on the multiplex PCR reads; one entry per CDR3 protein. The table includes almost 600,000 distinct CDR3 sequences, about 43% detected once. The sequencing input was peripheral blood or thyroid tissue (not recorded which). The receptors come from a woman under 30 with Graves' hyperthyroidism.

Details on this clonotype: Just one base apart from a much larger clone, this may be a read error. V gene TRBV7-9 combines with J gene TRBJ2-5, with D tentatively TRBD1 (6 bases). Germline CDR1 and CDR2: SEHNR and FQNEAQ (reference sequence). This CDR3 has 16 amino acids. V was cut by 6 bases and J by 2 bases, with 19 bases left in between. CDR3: CASSGFPDRFQETQYF. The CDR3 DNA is TGTGCCAGCAGTGGATTCCCCGACAGGTTTCAAGAGACCCAGTACTTC.

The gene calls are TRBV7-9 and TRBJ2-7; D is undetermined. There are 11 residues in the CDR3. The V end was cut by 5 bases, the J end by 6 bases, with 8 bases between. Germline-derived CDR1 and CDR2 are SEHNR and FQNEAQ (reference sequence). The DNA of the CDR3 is TGTGCCAGCAGCCCACCAGCCGAGCAGTACTTC. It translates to CASSPPAEQYF. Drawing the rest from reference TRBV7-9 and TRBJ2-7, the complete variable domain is DTGVSQNPRHKITKRGQNVTFRCDPISEHNRLYWYRQTLGQGPEFLTYFQNEAQLEKSRLLSDRFSAERPKGSFSTLEIQRTEQGDSAMYLCASSPPAEQYFGPGTRLTVT.

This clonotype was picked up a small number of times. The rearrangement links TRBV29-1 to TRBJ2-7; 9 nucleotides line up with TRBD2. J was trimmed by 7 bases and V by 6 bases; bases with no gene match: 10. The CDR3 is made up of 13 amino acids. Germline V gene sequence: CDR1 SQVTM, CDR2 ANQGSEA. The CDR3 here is CSVASGNVYEQYF. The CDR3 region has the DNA TGCAGCGTAGCTAGCGGGAATGTCTATGAGCAGTACTTC.

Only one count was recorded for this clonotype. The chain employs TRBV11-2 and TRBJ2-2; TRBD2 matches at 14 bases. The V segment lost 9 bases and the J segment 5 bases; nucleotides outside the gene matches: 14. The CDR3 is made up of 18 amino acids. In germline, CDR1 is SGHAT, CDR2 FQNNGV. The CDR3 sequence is CARRQIMGLAGVTGELFF. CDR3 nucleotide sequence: TGTGCCAGAAGACAAATAATGGGACTAGCGGGAGTGACCGGGGAGCTGTTTTTT. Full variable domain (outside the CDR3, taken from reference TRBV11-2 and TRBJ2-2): EAGVAQSPRYKIIEKRQSVAFWCNPISGHATLYWYQQILGQGPKLLIQFQNNGVVDDSQLPKDRFSAERLKGVDSTLKIQPAKLEDSAVYLCARRQIMGLAGVTGELFFGEGSRLTVL.

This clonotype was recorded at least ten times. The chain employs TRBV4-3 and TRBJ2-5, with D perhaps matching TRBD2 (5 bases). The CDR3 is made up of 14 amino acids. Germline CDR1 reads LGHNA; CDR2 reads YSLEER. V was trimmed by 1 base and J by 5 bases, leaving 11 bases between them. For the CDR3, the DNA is TGCGCCAGCAGCCAAGTACCCGGGGATGAGACCCAGTACTTC. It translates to CASSQVPGDETQYF.

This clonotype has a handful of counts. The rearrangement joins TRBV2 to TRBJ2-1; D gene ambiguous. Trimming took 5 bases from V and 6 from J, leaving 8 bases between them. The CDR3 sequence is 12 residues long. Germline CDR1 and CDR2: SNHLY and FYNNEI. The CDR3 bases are TGTGCCAGCAGTAGGTCGGGCAATGAGCAGTTCTTC. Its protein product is CASSRSGNEQFF. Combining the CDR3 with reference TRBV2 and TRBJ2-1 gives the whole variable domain EPEVTQTPSHQVTQMGQEVILRCVPISNHLYFYWYRQILGQKVEFLVSFYNNEISEKSEIFDDQFSVERPDGSNFTLKIRSTKLEDSAMYFCASSRSGNEQFFGPGTRLTVL.

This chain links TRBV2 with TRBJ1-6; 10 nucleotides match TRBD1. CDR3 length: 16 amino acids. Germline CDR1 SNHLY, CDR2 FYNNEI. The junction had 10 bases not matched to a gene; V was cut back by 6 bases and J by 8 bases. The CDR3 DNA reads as TGTGCCAGCAGGGTTTGGGACAGGGGTAACGATTCACCCCTCCACTTT. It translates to CASRVWDRGNDSPLHF.

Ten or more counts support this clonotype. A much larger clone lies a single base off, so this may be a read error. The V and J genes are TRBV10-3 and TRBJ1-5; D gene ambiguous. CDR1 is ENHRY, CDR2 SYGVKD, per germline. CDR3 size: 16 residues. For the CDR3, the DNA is TGTGCCATCGGTGACCACCTTCGAGGAAGGAATCAGCCCCAGCATTTT. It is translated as CAIGDHLRGRNQPQHF.

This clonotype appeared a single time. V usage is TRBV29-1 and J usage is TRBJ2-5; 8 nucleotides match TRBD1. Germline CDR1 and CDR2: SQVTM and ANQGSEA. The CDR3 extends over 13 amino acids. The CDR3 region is CRSTGEYQETQYF. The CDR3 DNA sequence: TGCAGGTCGACAGGGGAGTACCAAGAGACCCAGTACTTC.

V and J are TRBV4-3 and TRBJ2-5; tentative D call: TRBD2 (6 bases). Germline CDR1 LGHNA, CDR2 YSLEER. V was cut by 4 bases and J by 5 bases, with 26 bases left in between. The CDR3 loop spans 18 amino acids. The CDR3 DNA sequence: TGCGCCAGCAGCCCGGACACGCCTTGGAGGGCCAGGCGGGAGACCCAGTACTTC. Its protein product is CASSPDTPWRARRETQYF.

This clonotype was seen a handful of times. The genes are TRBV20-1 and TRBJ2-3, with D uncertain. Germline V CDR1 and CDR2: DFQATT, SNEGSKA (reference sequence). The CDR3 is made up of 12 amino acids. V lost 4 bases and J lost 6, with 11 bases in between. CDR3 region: CSATTGGDTQYF. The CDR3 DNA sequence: TGCAGTGCTACCACCGGTGGGGATACGCAGTATTTT.

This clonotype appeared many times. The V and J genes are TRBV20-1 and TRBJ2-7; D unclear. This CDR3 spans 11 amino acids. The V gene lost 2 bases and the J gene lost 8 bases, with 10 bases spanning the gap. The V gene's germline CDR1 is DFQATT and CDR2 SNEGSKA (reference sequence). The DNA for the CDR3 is TGCAGTGCTAGAACCGAAAACAAGCAGTACTTC. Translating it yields CSARTENKQYF.

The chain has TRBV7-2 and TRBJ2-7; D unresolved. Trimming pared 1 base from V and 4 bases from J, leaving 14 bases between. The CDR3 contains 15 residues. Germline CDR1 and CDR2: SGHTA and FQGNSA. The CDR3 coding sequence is TGTGCCAGCAGCTTAGTATGGGCCGTTGGGTACGAGCAGTACTTC. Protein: CASSLVWAVGYEQYF.

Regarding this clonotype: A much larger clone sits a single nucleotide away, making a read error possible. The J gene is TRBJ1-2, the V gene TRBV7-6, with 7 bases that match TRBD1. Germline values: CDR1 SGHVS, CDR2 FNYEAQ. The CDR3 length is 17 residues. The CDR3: CASSSQGLRGQNYGCTF. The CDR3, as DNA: TGTGCCAGCAGCTCACAGGGTCTAAGGGGGCAGAACTATGGCTGCACCTTC. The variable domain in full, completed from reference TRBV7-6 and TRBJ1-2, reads GAGVSQSPRYKVTKRGQDVALRCDPISGHVSLYWYRQALGQGPEFLTYFNYEAQQDKSGLPNDRFSAERPEGSISTLTIQRTEQRDSAMYRCASSSQGLRGQNYGCTFGSGTRLTVV.

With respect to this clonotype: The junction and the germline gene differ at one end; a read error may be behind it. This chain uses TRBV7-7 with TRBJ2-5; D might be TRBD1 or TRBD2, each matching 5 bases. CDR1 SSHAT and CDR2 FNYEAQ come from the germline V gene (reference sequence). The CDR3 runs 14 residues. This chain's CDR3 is CASSPGREGETQYF. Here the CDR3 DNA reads TGTGCTAGCAGCCCGGGACGTGAGGGGGAGACCCAGTACTTC.

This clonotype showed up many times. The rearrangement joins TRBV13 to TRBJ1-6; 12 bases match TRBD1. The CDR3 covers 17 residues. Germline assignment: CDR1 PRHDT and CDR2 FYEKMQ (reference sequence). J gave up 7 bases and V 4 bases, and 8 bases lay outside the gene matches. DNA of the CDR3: TGTGCCAGCAGCTCCGCCGGGACAGGGGGCCCAAATTCACCCCTCCACTTT. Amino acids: CASSSAGTGGPNSPLHF. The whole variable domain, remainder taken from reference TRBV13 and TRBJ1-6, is AAGVIQSPRHLIKEKRETATLKCYPIPRHDTVYWYQQGPGQDPQFLISFYEKMQSDKGSIPDRFSAQQFSDYHSELNMSSLELGDSALYFCASSSAGTGGPNSPLHFGNGTRLTVT.

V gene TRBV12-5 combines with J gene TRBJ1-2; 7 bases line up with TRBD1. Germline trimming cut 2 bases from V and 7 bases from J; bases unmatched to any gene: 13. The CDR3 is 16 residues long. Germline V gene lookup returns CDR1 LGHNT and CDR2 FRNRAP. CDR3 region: CASGLRRTNRGGGYTF. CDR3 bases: TGTGCTAGTGGTTTGAGACGAACCAACAGGGGAGGTGGCTACACCTTC.

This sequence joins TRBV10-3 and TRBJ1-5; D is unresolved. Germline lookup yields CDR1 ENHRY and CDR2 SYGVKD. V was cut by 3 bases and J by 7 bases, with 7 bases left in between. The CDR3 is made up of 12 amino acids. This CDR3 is CAISDPGQPQHF. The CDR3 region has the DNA TGTGCCATCAGTGACCCCGGGCAGCCCCAGCATTTT.

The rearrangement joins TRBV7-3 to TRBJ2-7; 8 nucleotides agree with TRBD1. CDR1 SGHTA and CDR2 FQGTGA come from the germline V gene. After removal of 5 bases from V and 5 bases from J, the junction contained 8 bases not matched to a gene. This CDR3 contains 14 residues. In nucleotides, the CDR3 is TGTGCCAGCAGCCGCGGACAGGGTGGCCACGAGCAGTACTTC. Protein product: CASSRGQGGHEQYF.

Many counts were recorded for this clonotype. The CDR3, as DNA: TGTGCCAGCAGCCTTGGACTAGCGGGTAGAGGGGAGCAGTACTTC. Amino acid sequence: CASSLGLAGRGEQYF. The V and J genes are TRBV7-2 and TRBJ2-7; 11 nucleotides agree with TRBD2. CDR3 length equals 15 residues. The V gene end was trimmed by 5 bases and the J gene end by 7 bases; junction bases not matched to a gene: 10. Germline assignment: CDR1 SGHTA and CDR2 FQGNSA.

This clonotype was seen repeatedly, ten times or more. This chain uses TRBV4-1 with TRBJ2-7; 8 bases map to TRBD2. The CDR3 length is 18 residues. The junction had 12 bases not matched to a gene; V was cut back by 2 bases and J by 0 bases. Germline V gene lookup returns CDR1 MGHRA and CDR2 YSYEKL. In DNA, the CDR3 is TGCGCCAGCAGCCAATCGACCCAGAGCGGGAGTTCCTCCTACGAGCAGTACTTC. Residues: CASSQSTQSGSSSYEQYF.

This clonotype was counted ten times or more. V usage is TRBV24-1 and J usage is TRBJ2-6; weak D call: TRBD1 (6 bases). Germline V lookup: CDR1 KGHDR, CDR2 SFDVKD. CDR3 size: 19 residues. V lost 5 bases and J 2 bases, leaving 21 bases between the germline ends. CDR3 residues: CATSGPGRRTVAGANVLTF. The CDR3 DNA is TGTGCCACCAGTGGGCCGGGACGAAGGACAGTGGCTGGGGCCAACGTCCTGACTTTC.

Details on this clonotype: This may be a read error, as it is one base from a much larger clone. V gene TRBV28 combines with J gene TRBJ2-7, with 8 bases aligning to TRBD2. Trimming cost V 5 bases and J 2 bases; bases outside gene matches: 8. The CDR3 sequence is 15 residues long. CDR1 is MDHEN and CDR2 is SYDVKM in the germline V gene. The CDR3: CASSAGPAGAYEQYF. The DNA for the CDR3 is TGTGCCAGCAGTGCCGGACCAGCGGGAGCCTACGAGCAGTACTTC. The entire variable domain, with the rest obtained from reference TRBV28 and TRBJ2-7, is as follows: DVKVTQSSRYLVKRTGEKVFLECVQDMDHENMFWYRQDPGLGLRLIYFSYDVKMKEKGDIPEGYSVSREKKERFSLILESASTNQTSMYLCASSAGPAGAYEQYFGPGTRLTVT.

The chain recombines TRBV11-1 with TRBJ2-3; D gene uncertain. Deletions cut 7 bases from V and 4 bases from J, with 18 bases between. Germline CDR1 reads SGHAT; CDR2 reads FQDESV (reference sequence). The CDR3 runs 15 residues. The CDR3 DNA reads TGTGCCAGCACCCTACGAGACTCCCGCGCAGATACGCAGTATTTT. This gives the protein CASTLRDSRADTQYF.

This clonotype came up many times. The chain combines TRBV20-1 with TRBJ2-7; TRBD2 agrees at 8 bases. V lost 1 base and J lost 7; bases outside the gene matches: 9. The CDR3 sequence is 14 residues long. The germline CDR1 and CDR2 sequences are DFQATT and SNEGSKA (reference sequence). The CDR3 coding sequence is TGCAGTGCTAGAGGGTCAGCGGGAGTTGGGGAGCAGTACTTC. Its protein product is CSARGSAGVGEQYF.